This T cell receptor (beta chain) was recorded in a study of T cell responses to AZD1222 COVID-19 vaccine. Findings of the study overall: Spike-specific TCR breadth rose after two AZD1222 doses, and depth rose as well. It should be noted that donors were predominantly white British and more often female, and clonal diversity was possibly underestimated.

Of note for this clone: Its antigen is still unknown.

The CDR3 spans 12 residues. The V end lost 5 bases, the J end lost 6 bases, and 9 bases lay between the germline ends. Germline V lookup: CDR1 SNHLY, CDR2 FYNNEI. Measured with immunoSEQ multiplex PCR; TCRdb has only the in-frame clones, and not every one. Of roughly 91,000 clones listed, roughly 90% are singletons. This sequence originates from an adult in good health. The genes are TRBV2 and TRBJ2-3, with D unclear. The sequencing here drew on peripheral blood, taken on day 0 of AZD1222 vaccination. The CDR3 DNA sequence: TGTGCCAGCAGTCGTTTGGGGGATACGCAGTATTTT. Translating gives CASSRLGDTQYF.